These 32 T cell receptor beta chains were sequenced from one sample in a study of cytotoxic CD8 clonotypes in ibrutinib-treated CLL. TCRdb's table, derived via immunoSEQ multiplex PCR, lists solely in-frame clones and lacks some. The data contain about 50,000 clones, 50% to 65% of them singletons. The input for sequencing was PBMCs, taken at disease progression, from a patient treated with ibrutinib. The source is a human donor with chronic lymphocytic leukemia.

The chain has TRBV30 and TRBJ1-2; D gene uncertain. The CDR3 covers 14 residues. V lost 2 bases to trimming and J lost 1 base, with 11 bases between them. Per the germline V gene, CDR1 is GTSNPN and CDR2 is SVGIG (reference sequence). This chain's CDR3 is CAWSPSANNYGYTF. CDR3 in DNA: TGTGCCTGGAGTCCTTCGGCCAATAACTATGGCTACACCTTC.

The chain carries TRBV7-9 and TRBJ1-6; D unresolved. Germline values: CDR1 SEHNR, CDR2 FQNEAQ (reference sequence). Trimming cost V 1 base and J 8 bases, with 9 bases left between them. The length of the CDR3 is 14 residues. The chain's CDR3 is CASSLVRLDSPLHF. The CDR3, as DNA: TGTGCCAGCAGCTTAGTCAGGTTGGATTCACCCCTCCACTTT.

V gene TRBV9 combines with J gene TRBJ2-3, with D unclear. CDR3 length: 14 residues. Trimming pared 0 bases from V and 6 bases from J, leaving 11 bases between. The germline V gene has CDR1 SGDLS and CDR2 YYNGEE. CDR3 DNA sequence: TGTGCCAGCAGCGTAGCAGACGTTGCGGATACGCAGTATTTT. It specifies CASSVADVADTQYF.

This clone was observed at least ten times. The chain couples TRBV5-1 to TRBJ1-6; D perhaps matches TRBD1 (5 bases). CDR3 length: 14 amino acids. Per the germline V gene, CDR1 is SGHRS and CDR2 is YFSETQ. Trimming took off 5 bases at V and 7 bases at J, with 13 bases between the two ends. The CDR3 here is CASSTGTDNSPLHF. The CDR3 DNA follows: TGCGCCAGCAGTACCGGGACGGACAATTCACCCCTCCACTTT.

Only one count was recorded for this clone. The CDR3 reads CASSPIFIVGGSNYGYTF. The CDR3 DNA follows: TGTGCCAGCTCACCGATATTTATTGTAGGGGGATCTAACTATGGCTACACCTTC. This chain links TRBV18 with TRBJ1-2; D might be TRBD1 (6 bases). V gave up 3 bases and J gave up 0 bases, with 20 bases separating them. CDR1 and CDR2 from the germline V gene are KGHSH and LQKENI. The length of the CDR3 is 18 residues. The variable domain in full, completed from reference TRBV18 and TRBJ1-2, reads NAGVMQNPRHLVRRRGQEARLRCSPMKGHSHVYWYRQLPEEGLKFMVYLQKENIIDESGMPKERFSAEFPKEGPSILRIQQVVRGDSAAYFCASSPIFIVGGSNYGYTFGSGTRLTVV.

This clone appeared a few times. V is TRBV7-8 and J is TRBJ2-7, with D tentatively TRBD1 (6 bases). Between the trimmed V and J ends, which lost 1 base and 7 bases, there was a span of 11 bases. The CDR3 sequence is 13 residues long. The germline CDR1 and CDR2 sequences are SGHVS and FQNEAQ. The CDR3 spells CASSLVRGGEQYF. Written as DNA, the CDR3 is TGTGCCAGCAGCTTAGTCCGAGGGGGAGAGCAGTACTTC.

The chain links TRBV30 to TRBJ1-4; no clear D. Germline-derived CDR1 and CDR2 are GTSNPN and SVGIG (reference sequence). The V and J ends lost 1 base and 12 bases respectively, with 9 bases between them. This CDR3 is 11 amino acids long. CDR3 DNA: TGTGCCTGGAGTGAGGCGCGTGAACTGTTTTTT. Its translation is CAWSEARELFF.

The rearrangement links TRBV9 to TRBJ2-3; tentative D call: TRBD1 (6 bases). The CDR3 extends over 14 amino acids. In germline, CDR1 is SGDLS, CDR2 YYNGEE. The V and J ends lost 8 bases and 2 bases respectively, with 15 bases between them. The CDR3 spells CARSGTKSTDTQYF. The CDR3 coding sequence is TGTGCCAGATCCGGGACAAAATCCACAGATACGCAGTATTTT.

Only a few counts were recorded for this clone. The chain employs TRBV7-9 and TRBJ2-3; D is unresolved. V lost 3 bases and J lost 11, with 12 bases in between. The CDR3 sequence is 12 residues long. Per the germline V gene, CDR1 is SEHNR and CDR2 is FQNEAQ (reference sequence). In nucleotides, the CDR3 is TGTGCCAGCAGCTTCCAACCCCGTGAGCAGTATTTT. This gives the protein CASSFQPREQYF.

The chain has TRBV28 and TRBJ1-2; D is possibly TRBD1 (6 bases). V was shortened by 5 bases and J by 2 bases, with 12 bases between the two germline ends. Germline V gives CDR1 MDHEN, CDR2 SYDVKM. CDR3 size: 14 residues. CDR3 residues: CASSLGQLNYGYTF. CDR3 DNA sequence: TGTGCCAGCAGTCTTGGACAGTTGAACTATGGCTACACCTTC.

The chain recombines TRBV7-2 with TRBJ2-5; D gene ambiguous. This CDR3 has 12 amino acids. Trimming took off 3 bases at V and 5 bases at J, with 7 bases between the two ends. Germline-derived CDR1 and CDR2 are SGHTA and FQGNSA. CDR3 nucleotides: TGTGCCAGCAGCTTCACGATCGAGACCCAGTACTTC. Translation gives CASSFTIETQYF.

In this sample, this clone turned up a few times. The V call is TRBV29-1, the J call TRBJ1-1; D is unclear. The germline V and J ends were trimmed by 7 bases and 1 base, with 7 bases remaining between them. CDR1 is SQVTM and CDR2 is ANQGSEA in the germline V gene. The CDR3 has 11 residues. The CDR3 loop is CSGYQNTEAFF. The CDR3 DNA reads TGCAGCGGATATCAGAACACTGAAGCTTTCTTT.

This chain connects TRBV5-1 to TRBJ2-7; tentatively, D is TRBD1 (5 bases). This CDR3 comprises 15 residues. Germline V gene lookup returns CDR1 SGHRS and CDR2 YFSETQ. Trimming took 6 bases from V and 0 from J, leaving 16 bases between them. The CDR3 coding sequence is TGCGCCAGCATGAGGCTCTCCGACAGCTCCTACGAGCAGTACTTC. This translates into CASMRLSDSSYEQYF.

This clone was picked up a small number of times. At one end the junction does not follow the germline gene, possibly because of a read error. The J gene is TRBJ2-7, the V gene TRBV6-1; D is unclear. Germline lookup yields CDR1 MNHNS and CDR2 SASEGT. This CDR3 region has 13 residues. The CDR3: CASSEATNQNLGF. The DNA of the CDR3 is TGTGCCAGCAGTGAGGCTACAAATCAAAATCTGGGCTTC.

This clone appeared a few times. The genes are TRBV28 and TRBJ1-1; D may be TRBD1 (5 bases). The CDR3 has 15 amino acids. Per the germline V gene, CDR1 is MDHEN and CDR2 is SYDVKM. Trimming removed 6 bases from V and 4 bases from J, with 18 bases in between. In DNA form, the CDR3 reads TGTGCCAGCAGCCCCGGGGGGGTTCGTAGCACTGAAGCTTTCTTT. Translated, it gives CASSPGGVRSTEAFF.

V and J are TRBV5-1 and TRBJ1-2, with 8 bases matching TRBD1. CDR1 and CDR2 from the germline V gene are SGHRS and YFSETQ. This CDR3 contains 15 residues. The trim removed 2 bases at V and 2 bases at J, leaving 5 bases unmatched. In DNA form, the CDR3 reads TGCGCCAGCAGCTTCGGACAGGGAGCCAACTATGGCTACACCTTC. Amino acids: CASSFGQGANYGYTF.

The chain couples TRBV29-1 to TRBJ1-5, with no clear D. V was trimmed by 4 bases and J by 0 bases, leaving 7 bases between them. The CDR3 totals 13 residues. Looked up from germline, CDR1 is SQVTM and CDR2 is ANQGSEA. The CDR3 protein is CSVAENSNQPQHF. CDR3 DNA sequence: TGCAGCGTTGCAGAGAATAGCAATCAGCCCCAGCATTTT.

V gene TRBV5-6 combines with J gene TRBJ1-5; TRBD1 matches at 7 bases. The CDR3 is 15 amino acids. Germline CDR1 SGHDT, CDR2 YYEEEE. J lost 4 bases, V lost 1 base, and 5 bases had no gene match. The CDR3 sequence: CASSLRGPINQPQHF. CDR3 nucleotides: TGTGCCAGCAGCTTGAGGGGGCCTATTAATCAGCCCCAGCATTTT.

V and J are TRBV9 and TRBJ1-2; TRBD1 agrees at 12 bases. The trim removed 6 bases at V and 6 bases at J, leaving 9 bases unmatched. The germline V gene encodes CDR1 SGDLS and CDR2 YYNGEE. This CDR3 is built from 15 residues. The CDR3 spells CASTLSGTGGDGYTF. The CDR3 nucleotides read TGTGCCAGCACCCTCTCCGGGACAGGGGGCGATGGCTACACCTTC.

The chain employs TRBV9 and TRBJ2-1; 7 bases fit TRBD2. Germline V gene data show CDR1 as SGDLS and CDR2 as YYNGEE. The J segment lost 0 bases and the V segment lost 1 base, leaving 4 bases of the junction unmatched. The CDR3 has 16 residues. The CDR3 bases are TGTGCCAGCAGCGTATTACCGGGGGGCTCCTACAATGAGCAGTTCTTC. Translation gives CASSVLPGGSYNEQFF.

V gene TRBV5-1 combines with J gene TRBJ1-6; D remains unclear. V lost 1 base to trimming and J lost 8 bases, with 10 bases between them. CDR1 and CDR2 (germline): SGHRS, YFSETQ. The CDR3 length is 14 residues. The CDR3 DNA reads as TGCGCCAGCAGCTTGTCGGCAGGCGATTCACCCCTCCACTTT. This gives the protein CASSLSAGDSPLHF. Full variable domain (missing parts from reference TRBV5-1 and TRBJ1-6): KAGVTQTPRYLIKTRGQQVTLSCSPISGHRSVSWYQQTPGQGLQFLFEYFSETQRNKGNFPGRFSGRQFSNSRSEMNVSTLELGDSALYLCASSLSAGDSPLHFGNGTRLTVT.

The chain links TRBV6-5 to TRBJ2-7; D not certain. The CDR3 extends over 13 amino acids. Germline V gene data show CDR1 as MNHEY and CDR2 as SVGAGI. Trimming shortened V by 0 bases and J by 1 base, and 4 bases separated the two germline ends. In DNA, the CDR3 is TGTGCCAGCAGTTACTCGGGGTCCTACGAGCAGTACTTC. Protein product: CASSYSGSYEQYF.

CDR3 protein: CATSRDLYGYTF. CDR3 DNA sequence: TGTGCCACCAGCAGAGACCTCTATGGCTACACCTTC. V usage is TRBV15 and J usage is TRBJ1-2; the D is unclear. The CDR3 is 12 amino acids. The germline gives CDR1 LNHNV, CDR2 YYDKDF (reference sequence). The V gene lost 0 bases and the J gene lost 4 bases, with 3 bases spanning the gap.

This sequence joins TRBV7-2 and TRBJ2-6; D uncertain. The CDR3 contains 15 residues. Trimming removed 5 bases from V and 1 base from J, with 9 bases in between. Germline loops: CDR1 SGHTA, CDR2 FQGNSA. This chain's CDR3 is CASSPRPSGANVLTF. CDR3 in DNA: TGTGCCAGCAGCCCACGTCCGTCTGGGGCCAACGTCCTGACTTTC.

The chain employs TRBV2 and TRBJ2-7, with D perhaps matching TRBD2 (6 bases). Germline loops: CDR1 SNHLY, CDR2 FYNNEI. The CDR3 sequence is 13 residues long. V lost 4 bases and J lost 0, with 7 bases in between. The CDR3 is CASSVGSSYEQYF. The CDR3 DNA is TGTGCCAGCAGTGTCGGGAGCTCCTACGAGCAGTACTTC.

CDR3: CASSYRISGETQYF. The CDR3 DNA reads TGTGCCAGCAGTTACCGGATATCGGGAGAGACCCAGTACTTC. This sequence joins TRBV6-5 and TRBJ2-5; D unresolved. Germline CDR1 MNHEY, CDR2 SVGAGI. The CDR3 is 14 amino acids. The V gene lost 2 bases and the J gene lost 4 bases, with 11 bases spanning the gap.

This sequence joins TRBV7-2 and TRBJ2-1; 7 nucleotides match TRBD1. Germline loops: CDR1 SGHTA, CDR2 FQGNSA. There are 15 residues in the CDR3. The V gene end was trimmed by 3 bases and the J gene end by 7 bases; junction bases not matched to a gene: 9. The chain's CDR3 is CASSFRQGRVNEQFF. The CDR3 DNA reads as TGTGCCAGCAGCTTTCGACAGGGTAGAGTGAATGAGCAGTTCTTC.

V is TRBV28 and J is TRBJ1-2; D is unclear. This CDR3 is built from 12 residues. Trimming pared 6 bases from V and 4 bases from J, leaving 9 bases between. CDR1 and CDR2 from the germline V gene are MDHEN and SYDVKM. The CDR3 bases are TGTGCCAGCAGCCGACGGAGCTATGGCTACACCTTC. This encodes CASSRRSYGYTF.

This clone was counted only a few times. The chain carries TRBV11-2 and TRBJ1-5; the match to TRBD1 covers 10 bases. This CDR3 contains 15 residues. V was clipped by 0 bases and J by 6 bases; unmatched bases: 2. The germline gives CDR1 SGHAT, CDR2 FQNNGV. Here the CDR3 reads CASSLEGTGAQPQHF. In DNA, the CDR3 is TGTGCCAGCAGCTTAGAGGGGACAGGGGCTCAGCCCCAGCATTTT.

Many counts were recorded for this clone. This rearrangement joins TRBV9 to TRBJ1-2; D might be TRBD1 (6 bases). V was pared by 0 bases and J by 5 bases, with 26 bases between. The germline CDR1 and CDR2 sequences are SGDLS and YYNGEE. The CDR3 runs to 19 residues. The CDR3 coding sequence is TGTGCCAGCAGCGTAGGCGGGGGGGTCCACCGGGACATTCTTTATGGCTACACCTTC. Its translation is CASSVGGGVHRDILYGYTF.

This chain uses TRBV6-5 with TRBJ1-1; a possible D gene is TRBD1 (5 bases). V was clipped by 6 bases and J by 1 base, with 15 bases between them. CDR3 length: 15 residues. CDR1 MNHEY and CDR2 SVGAGI come from the germline V gene. The CDR3 DNA is TGTGCCAGCAGGCCATACGGGACGGGGAACACTGAAGCTTTCTTT. Encoded protein: CASRPYGTGNTEAFF.

The chain joins TRBV6-5 to TRBJ1-6, with no clear D. Germline V gene lookup returns CDR1 MNHEY and CDR2 SVGAGI. V lost 5 bases and J lost 5, with 4 bases in between. This CDR3 spans 12 amino acids. The CDR3 sequence is CASSNNNSPLHF. DNA for the CDR3: TGTGCCAGCAGTAACAATAATTCACCCCTCCACTTT.